A selection of T cell receptor beta chains follows, all from one sample in a study of CD8+ T cells in alopecia areata. TCRdb's copy holds only in-frame clones and misses some; the assay was immunoSEQ multiplex PCR. The sample consists of a few hundred thousand clones, 60% of them appearing once. The source was CD4+ T cells sorted from blood, collected at approximately week 51, from a patient treated with tofacitinib. The receptors were sampled from a human donor with alopecia areata. The CDR3 runs from the conserved cysteine through the conserved F or W. A D gene is named only where the DNA matches it firmly. Rows give clone size only sometimes, using once, few, many, or a class for an expanded clone.

TRBJ1-1	NA	NA	TRBV7-2	CASSLATAMNTEAFF	TGTGCCAGCAGCCTAGCTACAGCTATGAACACTGAAGCTTTCTTT
TRBJ1-1	NA	NA	TRBV5-6	CASSPVVGGEAFF	TGTGCCAGCAGCCCGGTCGTGGGAGGTGAAGCTTTCTTT
TRBJ2-1	NA	few	TRBV5-6	CASRAGGRSYNEQFF	TGTGCCAGCAGGGCTGGCGGTAGGTCCTACAATGAGCAGTTCTTC
TRBJ2-7	NA	NA	TRBV19	CASSMHSYYEQYF	TGTGCCAGTAGTATGCACAGTTACTACGAGCAGTACTTC
TRBJ2-1	NA	NA	TRBV15	CATSVKSLLVRNEQFF	TGTGCCACCAGCGTGAAAAGCCTCCTAGTCCGCAATGAGCAGTTCTTC
TRBJ1-6	NA	NA	TRBV5-1	CASSLDRAYNSPLHF	TGCGCCAGCAGCTTGGACAGGGCCTATAATTCACCCCTCCACTTT
TRBJ1-6	NA	NA	TRBV9	CASSVAPRTGPSGPLHF	TGTGCCAGCAGCGTAGCCCCCCGTACCGGGCCCTCAGGCCCCCTCCACTTT
TRBJ1-1	NA	once	TRBV30	CAWSVRANTEAFF	TGTGCCTGGAGTGTACGGGCGAACACTGAAGCTTTCTTT
TRBJ2-7	NA	NA	TRBV19	CASRVGVRSSYEQYF	TGTGCCTCAAGGGTGGGTGTGAGGAGCTCCTACGAGCAGTACTTC
TRBJ2-7	NA	few	TRBV27	CASSAPYSYEQYF	TGTGCCAGCAGTGCCCCATACTCCTACGAGCAGTACTTC
TRBJ1-6	TRBD1	NA	TRBV15	CATSRSTGGGSPLHF	TGTGCCACCAGCAGATCGACAGGGGGCGGTTCACCCCTCCACTTT
TRBJ1-6	NA	NA	TRBV4-1	CASSQDDLGISNSPLHF	TGCGCCAGCAGCCAAGATGACTTGGGGATCTCTAATTCACCCCTCCACTTT
TRBJ2-7	NA	NA	TRBV13	CASSFQGSYEQYF	TGTGCCAGCAGCTTTCAGGGTTCCTACGAGCAGTACTTC
TRBJ2-7	NA	NA	TRBV29-1	CSVESLAYEQYF	TGCAGCGTTGAAAGCCTAGCTTACGAGCAGTACTTC
TRBJ2-1	NA	NA	TRBV29-1	CSVDLSGGDEQFF	TGCAGCGTTGATCTGTCGGGGGGCGATGAGCAGTTCTTC
TRBJ1-4	NA	NA	TRBV5-1	CASSLALGGRGEKLFF	TGCGCCAGCAGCTTGGCGTTAGGCGGCCGGGGAGAAAAACTGTTTTTT
TRBJ2-7	TRBD2	few	TRBV7-9	CASSPTSGGLEQYF	TGTGCCAGCAGCCCGACTAGCGGGGGCCTGGAGCAGTACTTC
TRBJ1-6	NA	NA	TRBV4-1	CASSQGLQSSYNSPLHF	TGCGCCAGCAGCCAAGGGCTGCAGAGCTCCTATAATTCACCCCTCCACTTT
TRBJ2-3	NA	NA	TRBV7-3	CASSPVGTDTQYF	TGTGCCAGCAGCCCTGTGGGGACAGATACGCAGTATTTT
TRBJ2-7	NA	NA	TRBV30	CAWRSSYEQYF	TGTGCCTGGAGAAGCAGCTACGAGCAGTACTTC
TRBJ1-6	NA	NA	TRBV7-3	CASSSTGRDSPLHF	TGTGCCAGCAGCTCGACGGGGCGAGATTCACCCCTCCACTTT
TRBJ2-6	TRBD1	NA	TRBV29-1	CSATTDRDRGASGANVLTF	TGCAGCGCTACAACCGACCGGGACAGGGGTGCCTCTGGGGCCAACGTCCTGACTTTC
TRBJ1-3	NA	NA	TRBV27	CASSLSYRAGNTIYF	TGTGCCAGCAGTTTATCGTACAGGGCTGGAAACACCATATATTTT
TRBJ2-1	NA	few	TRBV29-1	CSVGTADNEQFF	TGCAGCGTTGGTACTGCAGACAATGAGCAGTTCTTC
TRBJ2-4	NA	few	TRBV19	CASSISLGHIQYF	TGTGCCAGTAGTATAAGTCTGGGTCACATTCAGTACTTC